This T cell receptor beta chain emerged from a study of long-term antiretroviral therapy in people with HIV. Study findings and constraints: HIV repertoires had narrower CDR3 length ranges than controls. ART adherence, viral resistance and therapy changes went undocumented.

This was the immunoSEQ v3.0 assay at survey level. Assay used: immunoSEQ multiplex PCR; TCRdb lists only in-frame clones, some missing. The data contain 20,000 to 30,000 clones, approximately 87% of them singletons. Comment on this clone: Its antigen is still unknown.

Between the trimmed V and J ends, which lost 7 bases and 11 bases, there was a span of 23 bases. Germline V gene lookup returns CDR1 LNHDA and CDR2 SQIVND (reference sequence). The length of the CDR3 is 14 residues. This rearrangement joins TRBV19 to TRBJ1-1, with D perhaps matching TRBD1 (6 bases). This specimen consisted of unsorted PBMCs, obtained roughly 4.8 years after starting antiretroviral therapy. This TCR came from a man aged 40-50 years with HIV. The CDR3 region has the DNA TGTGCCAGTACCCCAACAGGGAAGAGCTCAAGGGCTTTCTTT. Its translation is CASTPTGKSSRAFF.